This T cell receptor beta chain was retrieved from a study of post-analysis software for immune sequencing data. Findings of the study overall: Multiple sclerosis patients had significantly lower normalized Chao1 diversity than controls. About 5 TRBV segments appeared more often in patients than in controls, and TRBV5-6, TRBV5-1 and TRBV20-1 were among these.

This clonotype has just a few counts. The antigen remains undetermined. CDR3 length: 12 amino acids. V gave up 4 bases and J gave up 1 base, with 6 bases separating them. Per germline, CDR1 DFQATT and CDR2 SNEGSKA (reference sequence). The authors incorporated unique molecular identifiers into the TCR beta cDNA libraries. TCRdb analysed the PCR reads with MiXCR anew, one entry per CDR3 protein. The repertoire consists of hundreds of thousands of distinct CDR3 sequences, with about 60% occurring once and the leading ten covering about 10%. The specimen was blood. This TCR was recovered from a girl aged 2 to 9 with multiple sclerosis. This rearrangement joins TRBV20-1 to TRBJ2-3; no clear D gene. CDR3 amino acids: CSAKWGTDTQYF. The CDR3 nucleotides are TGCAGTGCTAAATGGGGCACAGATACGCAGTATTTT.